These T cell receptor beta chains were read from a single sample in a study of OX40 agonist ivuxolimab in advanced cancers. Using immunoSEQ multiplex PCR, the repertoire was profiled, and TCRdb retains in-frame clones only, with some absent. The data hold about 60,000 clones, with about 85% observed a single time. The sequencing here drew on CD4+ or CD8+ T cells sorted from blood, taken in a trial of the OX40 agonist ivuxolimab. Receptor source: an adult with an advanced solid tumor such as melanoma, head and neck, liver or kidney cancer. CDR3s include the opening cysteine and the closing phenylalanine or tryptophan. D genes are given only for firm matches. Only part of the rows carry a size: once, few, many, or a class if the clone is expanded.

d_call,v_call,clone_size,j_call,cdr3_nt,cdr3_aa
NA,TRBV4-1,NA,TRBJ2-3,TGCGCCAGCAGCCAAGGACCAAACACAGATACGCAGTATTTT,CASSQGPNTDTQYF
NA,TRBV5-6,NA,TRBJ1-3,TGTGCCAGCAGCGAACCACAGGGAACCATATATTTT,CASSEPQGTIYF
NA,TRBV10-3,NA,TRBJ1-5,TGTGCCATCAATCCGGATAGCAATCAGCCCCAGCATTTT,CAINPDSNQPQHF
NA,TRBV6-1,NA,TRBJ2-5,TGTGCCAGTCTCCTCGCAGGGGCGGGGAAAGAGACCCAGTACTTC,CASLLAGAGKETQYF
TRBD1,TRBV27,NA,TRBJ1-2,TGTGCCAGCAGTTGGACAGGGGATCCCCCTAGAGGCTACACCTTC,CASSWTGDPPRGYTF
NA,TRBV6-5,NA,TRBJ2-5,TGTGCCAGCAGTTACTCGAGGGGACTCCCAGAGACCCAGTACTTC,CASSYSRGLPETQYF
NA,TRBV29-1,NA,TRBJ1-5,TGCAGCGTGACGCCATTTACTCAGCCCCAGCATTTT,CSVTPFTQPQHF
NA,TRBV19,NA,TRBJ1-4,TGTGCCAGTAGTATTGGGGCCGGACCTAATGAAAAACTGTTTTTT,CASSIGAGPNEKLFF
NA,TRBV6-6,NA,TRBJ1-3,TGTGCCAGCAGTTACTCGGTGGCTTCTGGAAACACCATATATTTT,CASSYSVASGNTIYF
NA,TRBV12-5,once,TRBJ1-1,TGTGCTAGTGGCAATCATGACGCCTTGGGCACTGAAGCTTTCTTT,CASGNHDALGTEAFF
NA,TRBV19,once,TRBJ2-5,TGTGCCAGTAGTATCGGGACGACCACAGAGACCCAGTACTTC,CASSIGTTTETQYF
NA,TRBV2,NA,TRBJ2-3,TGTGCCAGCACCGAGAGGGCAGGGACAGATACGCAGTATTTT,CASTERAGTDTQYF
NA,TRBV5-8,NA,TRBJ1-5,TGTGCCAGCCCGGGAGTTTATAGCAATCAGCCCCAGCATTTT,CASPGVYSNQPQHF
NA,TRBV11-3,NA,TRBJ2-7,TGTGCCAGCAGCTTAGACAGGGTCCGCGAGCAGTACTTC,CASSLDRVREQYF
NA,TRBV11-2,once,TRBJ1-1,TGTGCCAGCAGCTTAGGGTTCGCTAATGAAGCTTTCTTT,CASSLGFANEAFF
NA,TRBV5-1,NA,TRBJ1-3,TGCGCCAGCAGCTTGGACACTGGAAACACCATATATTTT,CASSLDTGNTIYF
NA,TRBV9,once,TRBJ2-7,TGTGCCAGCAGCGTAGGGGCAGGTAACTACGAGCAGTACTTC,CASSVGAGNYEQYF
TRBD1,TRBV18,NA,TRBJ2-7,TGTGCCAGCTCACCCCCGGGACAGGGCTCGGGGCTCACCGAGCAGTACTTC,CASSPPGQGSGLTEQYF
TRBD1,TRBV7-2,NA,TRBJ2-3,TGTGCCAGCAGCTTGACCACGGGACAGGGAACAGATACGCAGTATTTT,CASSLTTGQGTDTQYF
NA,TRBV18,NA,TRBJ2-3,TGTGCCAGCTCACCTCCGACAGCCACAGATACGCAGTATTTT,CASSPPTATDTQYF
NA,TRBV7-2,NA,TRBJ2-3,TGTGCCAGCAGCCGTGGGGGGGCCCTCACAGATACGCAGTATTTT,CASSRGGALTDTQYF
NA,TRBV19,NA,TRBJ1-3,TGTGCCAGTAGTCCGGACAGCGCGGGTTCTGGAAACACCATATATTTT,CASSPDSAGSGNTIYF
TRBD2,TRBV11-3,NA,TRBJ2-3,TGTGCCAGCAGCTTGACTAGCAGCACAGATACGCAGTATTTT,CASSLTSSTDTQYF
TRBD1,TRBV27,NA,TRBJ2-1,TGTGCCAGCAACCGGGACAGGGGGGGCAATGAGCAGTTCTTC,CASNRDRGGNEQFF
NA,TRBV5-4,NA,TRBJ2-3,TGTGCCAGCAGCTTAAGGTCCAGCACAGATACGCAGTATTTT,CASSLRSSTDTQYF
TRBD1,TRBV5-6,NA,TRBJ1-5,TGTGCCAGCAGTTCTTTTGACAGGGGCAATCAGCCCCAGCATTTT,CASSSFDRGNQPQHF
NA,TRBV5-8,NA,TRBJ1-5,TGTGCCAGCAGCTTGAGGTACGGGGGCGGCAATCAGCCCCAGCATTTT,CASSLRYGGGNQPQHF
TRBD2,TRBV5-6,NA,TRBJ2-1,TGTGCCAGCAGCTTGGCGGGAGGGGGGATCGAGCAGTTCTTC,CASSLAGGGIEQFF
NA,TRBV11-2,few,TRBJ1-1,TGTGCCAGCAGCATCCAATCGGGGCGACAGGAAGGAGCTTTCTTT,CASSIQSGRQEGAFF
NA,TRBV29-1,NA,TRBJ2-1,TGCAGCGTTGAAAGGGGCCAGCGGAATGAGCAGTTCTTC,CSVERGQRNEQFF
NA,TRBV7-9,NA,TRBJ1-2,TGTGCCAGCAGCTCTAGTGGAGGGGTCGGGGGCTACACCTTC,CASSSSGGVGGYTF
NA,TRBV30,NA,TRBJ2-7,TGTGCCTCCCAAGTAGGAGGGGACGAGCAGTACTTC,CASQVGGDEQYF
TRBD2,TRBV6-1,once,TRBJ2-1,TGTGCCAGCGAGAATAGCGGGGGCCCCAATGAGCAGTTCTTC,CASENSGGPNEQFF
NA,TRBV5-1,NA,TRBJ1-6,TGCGCCAGCAGCTTGGGGACGGGAACGGATTCACCCCTCCACTTT,CASSLGTGTDSPLHF
NA,TRBV27,once,TRBJ1-5,TGTGCCAGCAGTGGGGGGGGGAATCAGCCCCAGCATTTT,CASSGGGNQPQHF
TRBD2,TRBV4-2,NA,TRBJ2-5,TGTGCCAGCAGCCAAGATCAGCGGGGAGGCAGAGAGACCCAGTACTTC,CASSQDQRGGRETQYF
NA,TRBV5-1,NA,TRBJ1-4,TGCGCCAGCAGCCTGGAGACTAATGAAAAACTGTTTTTT,CASSLETNEKLFF
NA,TRBV5-4,few,TRBJ2-1,TGTGCCAGCAGCTTACTCGAAGGGTACAATGAGCAGTTCTTC,CASSLLEGYNEQFF
NA,TRBV4-1,once,TRBJ1-1,TGCGCCAGCAGCCATACGACAGGTAGGATGAACACTGAAGCTTTCTTT,CASSHTTGRMNTEAFF
NA,TRBV14,NA,TRBJ1-5,TGTGCCAGCAGCCAAGATCTAAGCCAGCCCCAGCATTTT,CASSQDLSQPQHF
NA,TRBV7-3,NA,TRBJ2-1,TGTGCCAGCAGCTCCGACCCTACAGACAATGAGCAGTTCTTC,CASSSDPTDNEQFF
NA,TRBV4-1,NA,TRBJ2-1,TGCGCCAGCAGCCACCCTGGGGGGGCTGAGCAGTTCTTC,CASSHPGGAEQFF
NA,TRBV6-6,NA,TRBJ1-2,TGTGCCAGCAGCCCCCGACTCTTTCGAGCGAGCTACACCTTC,CASSPRLFRASYTF
NA,TRBV6-4,NA,TRBJ1-2,TGTGCCAGCAGTGGGCGAACGGGCGCAAACTATGGCTACACCTTC,CASSGRTGANYGYTF
NA,TRBV4-3,NA,TRBJ2-3,TGCGCCAGCAGCCAAGATCGTGGGAGGACGCAGTATTTT,CASSQDRGRTQYF
TRBD1,TRBV27,NA,TRBJ1-1,TGTGCCAGCAGTTACCGGGACAGCAAAGAAGCTTTCTTT,CASSYRDSKEAFF
TRBD1,TRBV7-9,NA,TRBJ2-3,TGTGCCAGCAGCCCCGACAGGGGACTCACAGATACGCAGTATTTT,CASSPDRGLTDTQYF
NA,TRBV12-5,NA,TRBJ2-1,TGTGCTAGTGGTTCCGAGGGGGGGTCGCCCGGCGATGAGCAGTTCTTC,CASGSEGGSPGDEQFF
TRBD1,TRBV28,NA,TRBJ1-6,TGTGCCAGCAGCCTGGGACAGCCGAATTCACCCCTCCACTTT,CASSLGQPNSPLHF
NA,TRBV4-2,medium-sized,TRBJ2-7,TGTGCCAGCAGCCAAGGGCAGGGGACCTACGAGCAGTACTTC,CASSQGQGTYEQYF
TRBD1,TRBV11-2,once,TRBJ2-7,TGTGCCAGCAGCTCACAGGGGTTGTACGAGCAGTACTTC,CASSSQGLYEQYF
NA,TRBV5-1,NA,TRBJ2-7,TGCGCCAGCAGCTTGAACCTCAGGGAGCAGTACTTC,CASSLNLREQYF
NA,TRBV6-5,NA,TRBJ1-6,TGTGCCAGCAGTTTTGTACCGGGAATTGAGAGTTCACCCCTCCACTTT,CASSFVPGIESSPLHF
NA,TRBV6-5,NA,TRBJ1-5,TGTGCCAGCAGCCGAACTGGAAGCAATCAGCCCCAGCATTTT,CASSRTGSNQPQHF
NA,TRBV28,NA,TRBJ1-1,TGTGCCAGCAGTTTGATAAACACTGAAGCTTTCTTT,CASSLINTEAFF
NA,TRBV7-8,NA,TRBJ2-7,TGTGCCAGCAGCTTAACTTCGGGCTACGAGCAGTACTTC,CASSLTSGYEQYF
NA,TRBV5-6,NA,TRBJ2-5,TGTGCCAGCAGTTCCTACGATGAGGAGACCCAGTACTTC,CASSSYDEETQYF
NA,TRBV7-2,NA,TRBJ1-2,TGTGCCAGCACCAACAGACGGGGGGAAGCTTACGGCTACACCTTC,CASTNRRGEAYGYTF
TRBD1,TRBV6-1,NA,TRBJ1-1,TGTGCCAGCAGTGGCACGCAGGGGGCAACGAACACTGAAGCTTTCTTT,CASSGTQGATNTEAFF
TRBD2,TRBV4-2,NA,TRBJ2-3,TGTGCCAGCAGCCAAGGTCTAGCGGGGGGTCCAGATACGCAGTATTTT,CASSQGLAGGPDTQYF